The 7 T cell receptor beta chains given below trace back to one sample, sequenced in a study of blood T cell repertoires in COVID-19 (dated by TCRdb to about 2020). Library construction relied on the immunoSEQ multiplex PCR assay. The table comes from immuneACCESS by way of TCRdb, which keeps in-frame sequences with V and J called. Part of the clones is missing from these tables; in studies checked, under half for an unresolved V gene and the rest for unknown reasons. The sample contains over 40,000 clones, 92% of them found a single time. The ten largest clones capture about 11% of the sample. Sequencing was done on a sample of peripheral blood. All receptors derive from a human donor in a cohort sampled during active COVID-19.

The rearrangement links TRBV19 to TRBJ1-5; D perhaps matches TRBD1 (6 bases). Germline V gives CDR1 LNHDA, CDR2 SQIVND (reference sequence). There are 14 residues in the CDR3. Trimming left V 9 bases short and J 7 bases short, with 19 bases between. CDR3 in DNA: TGTGCCAGCAAAAAGGCGGGCACAGGGCAGCCCCAGCATTTT. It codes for CASKKAGTGQPQHF.

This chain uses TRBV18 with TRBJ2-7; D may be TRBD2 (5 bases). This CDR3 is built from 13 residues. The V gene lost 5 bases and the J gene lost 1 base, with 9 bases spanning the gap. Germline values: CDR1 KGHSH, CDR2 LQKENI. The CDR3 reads CASSAGISYEQYF. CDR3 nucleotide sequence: TGTGCCAGCTCAGCCGGGATATCCTACGAGCAGTACTTC.

CDR3 residues: CASSLTRGSNNEQFF. CDR3 bases: TGTGCCAGCAGCTTAACCCGGGGGAGTAACAATGAGCAGTTCTTC. V gene TRBV7-2 combines with J gene TRBJ2-1, with a weak D call TRBD2 (6 bases). The CDR3 runs to 15 residues. From germline, CDR1 is SGHTA and CDR2 FQGNSA. The V gene lost 2 bases and the J gene lost 5 bases, with 13 bases spanning the gap. Complete variable domain (other parts from reference TRBV7-2 and TRBJ2-1): GAGVSQSPSNKVTEKGKDVELRCDPISGHTALYWYRQSLGQGLEFLIYFQGNSAPDKSGLPSDRFSAERTGGSVSTLTIQRTQQEDSAVYLCASSLTRGSNNEQFFGPGTRLTVL.

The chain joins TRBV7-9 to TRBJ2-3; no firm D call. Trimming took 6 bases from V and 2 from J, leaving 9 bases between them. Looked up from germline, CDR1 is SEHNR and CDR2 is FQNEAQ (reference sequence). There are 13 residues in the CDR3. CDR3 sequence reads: CASSRTATDTQYF. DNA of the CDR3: TGTGCCAGCAGTAGAACTGCCACAGATACGCAGTATTTT. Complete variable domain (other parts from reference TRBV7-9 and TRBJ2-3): DTGVSQNPRHKITKRGQNVTFRCDPISEHNRLYWYRQTLGQGPEFLTYFQNEAQLEKSRLLSDRFSAERPKGSFSTLEIQRTEQGDSAMYLCASSRTATDTQYFGPGTRLTVL.

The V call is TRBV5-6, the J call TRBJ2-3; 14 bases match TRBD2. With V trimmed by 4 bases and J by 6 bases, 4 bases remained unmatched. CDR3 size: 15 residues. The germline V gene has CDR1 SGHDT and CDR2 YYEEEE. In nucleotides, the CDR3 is TGTGCCAGCAGCCGGACTAGCGGGGGGAGGGATACGCAGTATTTT. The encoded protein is CASSRTSGGRDTQYF.

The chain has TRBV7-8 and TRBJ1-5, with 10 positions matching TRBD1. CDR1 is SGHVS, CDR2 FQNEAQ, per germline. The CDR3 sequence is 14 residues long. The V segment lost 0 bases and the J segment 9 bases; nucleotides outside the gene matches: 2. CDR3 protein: CASSLAGTGAPQHF. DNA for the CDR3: TGTGCCAGCAGCTTAGCCGGGACAGGGGCGCCCCAGCATTTT.

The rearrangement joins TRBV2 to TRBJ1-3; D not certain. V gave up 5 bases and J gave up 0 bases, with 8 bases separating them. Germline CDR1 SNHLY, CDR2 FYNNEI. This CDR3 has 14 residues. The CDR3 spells CASSFSSSGNTIYF. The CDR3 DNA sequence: TGTGCCAGCAGTTTTTCGAGCTCTGGAAACACCATATATTTT.